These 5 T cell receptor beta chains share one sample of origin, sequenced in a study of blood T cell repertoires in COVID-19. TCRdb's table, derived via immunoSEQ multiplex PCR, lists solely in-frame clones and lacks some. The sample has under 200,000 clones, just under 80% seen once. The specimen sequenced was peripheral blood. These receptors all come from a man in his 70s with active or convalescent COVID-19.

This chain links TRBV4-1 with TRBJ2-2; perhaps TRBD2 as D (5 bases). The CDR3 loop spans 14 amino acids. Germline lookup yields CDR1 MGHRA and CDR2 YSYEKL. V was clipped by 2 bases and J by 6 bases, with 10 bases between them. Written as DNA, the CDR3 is TGCGCCAGCAGCCAACCCCTGCGGGCCGGGGAGCTGTTTTTT. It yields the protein CASSQPLRAGELFF.

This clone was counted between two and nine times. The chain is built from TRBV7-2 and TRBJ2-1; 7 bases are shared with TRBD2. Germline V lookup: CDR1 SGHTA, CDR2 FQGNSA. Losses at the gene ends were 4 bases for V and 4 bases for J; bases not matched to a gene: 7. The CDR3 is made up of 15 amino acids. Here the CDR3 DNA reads TGTGCCAGCAGCTCAGTTGGGGGGGGGTACAATGAGCAGTTCTTC. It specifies CASSSVGGGYNEQFF.

Here the CDR3 DNA reads TGCAGTGCTAGTCCGGTCGGCGGAACGGGGAGTGAGCAGTTCTTC. Protein: CSASPVGGTGSEQFF. The chain recombines TRBV20-1 with TRBJ2-1; D is perhaps TRBD2 (5 bases). V was shortened by 3 bases and J by 9 bases, with 21 bases between the two germline ends. Germline-derived CDR1 and CDR2 are DFQATT and SNEGSKA (reference sequence). The CDR3 is 15 amino acids.

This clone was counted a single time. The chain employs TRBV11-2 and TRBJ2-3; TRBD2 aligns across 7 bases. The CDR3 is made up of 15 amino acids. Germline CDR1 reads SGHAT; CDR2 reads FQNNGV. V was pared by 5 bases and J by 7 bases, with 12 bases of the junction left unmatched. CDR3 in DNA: TGTGCCAGCAGCCTTAGTTCCGGGACTACAAATACGCAGTATTTT. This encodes CASSLSSGTTNTQYF.

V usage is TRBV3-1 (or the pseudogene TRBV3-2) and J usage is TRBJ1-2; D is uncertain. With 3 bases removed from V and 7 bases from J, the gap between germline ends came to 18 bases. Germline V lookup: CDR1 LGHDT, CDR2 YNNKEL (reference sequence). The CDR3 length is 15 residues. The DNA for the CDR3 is TGTGCCAGCAGCCAGGGCGAGACTAACGTGGGTGGCTACACCTTC. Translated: CASSQGETNVGGYTF.